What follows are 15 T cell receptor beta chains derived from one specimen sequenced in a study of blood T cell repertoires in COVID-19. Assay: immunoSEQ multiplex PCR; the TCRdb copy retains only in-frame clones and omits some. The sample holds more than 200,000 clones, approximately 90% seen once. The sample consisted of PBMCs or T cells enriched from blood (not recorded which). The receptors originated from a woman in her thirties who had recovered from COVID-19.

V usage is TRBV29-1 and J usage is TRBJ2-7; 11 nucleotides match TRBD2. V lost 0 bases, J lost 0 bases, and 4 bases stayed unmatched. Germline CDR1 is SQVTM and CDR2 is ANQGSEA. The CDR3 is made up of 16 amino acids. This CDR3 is CSVEDLTSGDSYEQYF. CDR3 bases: TGCAGCGTTGAAGATCTGACTAGCGGGGACTCCTACGAGCAGTACTTC.

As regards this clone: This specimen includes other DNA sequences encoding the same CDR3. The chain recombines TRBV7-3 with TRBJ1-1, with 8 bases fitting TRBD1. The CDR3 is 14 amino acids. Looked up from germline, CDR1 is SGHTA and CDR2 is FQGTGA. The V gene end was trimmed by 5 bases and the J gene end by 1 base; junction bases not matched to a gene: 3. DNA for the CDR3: TGTGCCAGCAGCCCACAGGGGGGGAACACTGAAGCTTTCTTT. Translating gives CASSPQGGNTEAFF.

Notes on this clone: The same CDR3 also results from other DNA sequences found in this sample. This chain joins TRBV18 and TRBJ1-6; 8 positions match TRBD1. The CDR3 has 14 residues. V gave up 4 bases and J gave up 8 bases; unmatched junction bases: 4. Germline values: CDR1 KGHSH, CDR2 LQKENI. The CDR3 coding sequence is TGTGCCAGCTCACGAGACAGGGGTGATTCACCCCTCCACTTT. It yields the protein CASSRDRGDSPLHF.

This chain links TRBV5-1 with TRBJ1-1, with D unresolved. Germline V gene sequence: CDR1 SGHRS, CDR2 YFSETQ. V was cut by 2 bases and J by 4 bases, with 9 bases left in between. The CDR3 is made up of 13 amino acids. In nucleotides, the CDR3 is TGCGCCAGCAGCTTAGAGGGATTCACTGAAGCTTTCTTT. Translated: CASSLEGFTEAFF. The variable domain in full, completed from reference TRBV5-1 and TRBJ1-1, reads KAGVTQTPRYLIKTRGQQVTLSCSPISGHRSVSWYQQTPGQGLQFLFEYFSETQRNKGNFPGRFSGRQFSNSRSEMNVSTLELGDSALYLCASSLEGFTEAFFGQGTRLTVV.

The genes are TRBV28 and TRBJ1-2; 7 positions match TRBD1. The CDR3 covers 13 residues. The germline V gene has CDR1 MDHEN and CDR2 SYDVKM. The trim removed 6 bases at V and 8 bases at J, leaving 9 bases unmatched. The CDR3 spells CASRRQGQDGYTF. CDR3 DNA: TGTGCCAGCAGGCGACAGGGCCAGGACGGCTACACCTTC.

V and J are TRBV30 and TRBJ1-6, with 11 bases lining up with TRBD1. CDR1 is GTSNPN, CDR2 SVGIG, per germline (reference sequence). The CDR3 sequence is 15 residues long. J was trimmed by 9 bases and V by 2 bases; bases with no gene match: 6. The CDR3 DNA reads TGTGCCTGGAGTCCCAGGACAGGGGGCACTTCACCCCTCCACTTT. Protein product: CAWSPRTGGTSPLHF.

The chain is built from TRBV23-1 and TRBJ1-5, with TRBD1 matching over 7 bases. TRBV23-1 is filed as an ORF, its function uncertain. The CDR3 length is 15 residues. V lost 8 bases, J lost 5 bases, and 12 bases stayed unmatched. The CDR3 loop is CASAIGQVSHQPQHF. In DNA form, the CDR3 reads TGCGCCAGCGCTATAGGACAGGTTTCTCATCAGCCCCAGCATTTT.

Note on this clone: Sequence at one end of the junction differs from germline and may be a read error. This chain's CDR3 is CSVEGSRDTQYF. The DNA for the CDR3 is TGCAGCGTCGAAGGGAGTCGGGATACGCAGTATTTT. The chain is built from TRBV29-1 and TRBJ2-3, with D possibly being TRBD2 (5 bases). The CDR3 runs 12 residues. Germline V gene data show CDR1 as SQVTM and CDR2 as ANQGSEA.

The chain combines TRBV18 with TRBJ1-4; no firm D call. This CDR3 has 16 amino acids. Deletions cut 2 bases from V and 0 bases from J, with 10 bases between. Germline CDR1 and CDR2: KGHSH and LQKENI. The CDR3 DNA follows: TGTGCCAGCTCACCATCTGCAGGTGCAACTAATGAAAAACTGTTTTTT. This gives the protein CASSPSAGATNEKLFF.

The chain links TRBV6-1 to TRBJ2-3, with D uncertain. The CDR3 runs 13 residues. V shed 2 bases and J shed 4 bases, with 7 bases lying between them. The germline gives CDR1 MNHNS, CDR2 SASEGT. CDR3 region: CASSEIVSDTQYF. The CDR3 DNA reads TGTGCCAGCAGTGAAATTGTCTCAGATACGCAGTATTTT.

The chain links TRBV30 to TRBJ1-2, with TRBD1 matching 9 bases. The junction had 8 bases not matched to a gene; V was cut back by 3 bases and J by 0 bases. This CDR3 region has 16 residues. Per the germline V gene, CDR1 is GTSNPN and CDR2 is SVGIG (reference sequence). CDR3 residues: CAWSEGTGRANYGYTF. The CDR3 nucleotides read TGTGCCTGGAGCGAAGGGACAGGGAGGGCTAACTATGGCTACACCTTC.

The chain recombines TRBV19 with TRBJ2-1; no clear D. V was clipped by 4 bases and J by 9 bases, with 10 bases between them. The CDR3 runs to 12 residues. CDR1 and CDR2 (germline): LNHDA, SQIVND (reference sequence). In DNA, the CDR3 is TGTGCCAGTAGTACCGCGAGAACTGAGCAGTTCTTC. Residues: CASSTARTEQFF.

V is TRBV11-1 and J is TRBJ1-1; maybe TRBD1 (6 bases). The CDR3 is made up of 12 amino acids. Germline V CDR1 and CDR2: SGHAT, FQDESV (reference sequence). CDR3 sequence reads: CVTKGDHTEAFF. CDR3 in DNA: TGTGTCACAAAGGGGGATCACACTGAAGCTTTCTTT.

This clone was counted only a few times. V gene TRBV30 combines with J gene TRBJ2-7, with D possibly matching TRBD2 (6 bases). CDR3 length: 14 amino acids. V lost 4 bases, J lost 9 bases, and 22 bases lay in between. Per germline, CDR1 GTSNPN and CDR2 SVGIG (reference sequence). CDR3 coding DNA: TGTGCCTGGAACCGAGGAGGGCCTCGGATGCGGCAGTACTTC. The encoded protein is CAWNRGGPRMRQYF.

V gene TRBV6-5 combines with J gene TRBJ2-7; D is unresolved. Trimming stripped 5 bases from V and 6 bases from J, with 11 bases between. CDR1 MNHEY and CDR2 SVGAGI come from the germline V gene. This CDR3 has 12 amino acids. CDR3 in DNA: TGTGCCAGCAGTACACAGAGCCGCGAGCAGTACTTC. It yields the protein CASSTQSREQYF.